In this sample, the clone carrying this T cell receptor beta chain turned up once. V shed 5 bases and J shed 2 bases, with 9 bases lying between them. The CDR3 length is 13 residues. The data belong to a study of blood T cell repertoires in COVID-19. About the study: Material from acute and convalescent COVID-19 was sourced from the United States, Italy and Spain. In each case, the material was cDNA or gDNA derived from T cells, B-cell-depleted T cells, or PBMCs.

Study processing details: Estimation of nucleated cell counts relied on the amplification of reference gene primers. The method was immunoSEQ multiplex PCR; TCRdb's version includes in-frame clones alone and lacks a portion of them. That table gives V, J and clone size, and the DNA gave D and trimming. The table lists 55,000 to 75,000 clones, over 75% of them singletons. Sequencing input: peripheral blood. The gene calls are TRBV12-3 or TRBV12-4 and TRBJ1-2, with D possibly TRBD1 on 6 matching bases. This sequence originates from a man aged 45-65 years with active COVID-19. The CDR3 region has the DNA TGTGCCAGCAGTCAACAGGGAAACTATGGCTACACCTTC. Protein: CASSQQGNYGYTF.